These 16 T cell receptor beta chains came from one sample sequenced in a study of OX40 agonist ivuxolimab in advanced cancers. Sequencing was performed with immunoSEQ multiplex PCR; in TCRdb, only in-frame clones are kept and a portion is missing. Among more than 70,000 clones listed, approximately 91% were seen once. The source material was CD4+ or CD8+ T cells sorted from blood, sampled in a trial of the OX40 agonist ivuxolimab. The source of these receptors is an adult with an advanced solid tumor such as melanoma, head and neck, liver or kidney cancer.

J is TRBJ1-1 and V is TRBV27, with D tentatively TRBD1 (5 bases). The V end lost 3 bases, the J end lost 4 bases, and 15 bases lay between the germline ends. Germline loops: CDR1 MNHEY, CDR2 SMNVEV (reference sequence). CDR3 length: 15 amino acids. CDR3 sequence: CASSFSRGGGTEAFF. The DNA for the CDR3 is TGTGCCAGCAGTTTTTCCCGGGGGGGAGGCACTGAAGCTTTCTTT.

Here the CDR3 DNA reads TGCGCCAGCAGCCAAGAAGGAGCGCCGGGGGCCGGGGAGCTGTTTTTT. Its translation: CASSQEGAPGAGELFF. This chain connects TRBV4-1 to TRBJ2-2; D is perhaps TRBD2 (6 bases). This CDR3 region has 16 residues. CDR1 and CDR2 from the germline V gene are MGHRA and YSYEKL. Trimming removed 0 bases at V and 6 bases at J, with 14 bases between.

The chain combines TRBV18 with TRBJ2-1; TRBD2 might be the D (5 bases). This CDR3 contains 15 residues. V dropped 3 bases and J dropped 6 bases, with 15 bases sitting between them. Germline values: CDR1 KGHSH, CDR2 LQKENI. Here the CDR3 DNA reads TGTGCCAGCTCACCTACTTCGGCAGGAGGCAATGAGCAGTTCTTC. This encodes CASSPTSAGGNEQFF. The full variable domain, rest sourced from reference TRBV18 and TRBJ2-1, is NAGVMQNPRHLVRRRGQEARLRCSPMKGHSHVYWYRQLPEEGLKFMVYLQKENIIDESGMPKERFSAEFPKEGPSILRIQQVVRGDSAAYFCASSPTSAGGNEQFFGPGTRLTVL.

This chain connects TRBV19 to TRBJ2-2; a weak D match, TRBD2 (5 bases). Trimming took 6 bases from V and 8 from J, leaving 19 bases between them. Germline CDR1 reads LNHDA; CDR2 reads SQIVND (reference sequence). The length of the CDR3 is 15 residues. The CDR3 coding sequence is TGTGCCAGTAGCTCAGCGGCTTCAACCGGGGGGGAGCTGTTTTTT. This sequence encodes CASSSAASTGGELFF.

The rearrangement uses TRBV5-5 and TRBJ1-1; the D is unclear. The CDR3 is 13 residues long. Germline lookup yields CDR1 SGHKS and CDR2 YYEKEE (reference sequence). V was clipped by 3 bases and J by 1 base, with 7 bases between them. The CDR3 loop reads CASSSQSNTEAFF. The CDR3 nucleotides are TGTGCCAGCAGCTCCCAATCGAACACTGAAGCTTTCTTT.

The chain has TRBV5-5 and TRBJ1-2; 8 bases agree with TRBD1. Losses at the gene ends were 3 bases for V and 4 bases for J; bases not matched to a gene: 8. CDR1 is SGHKS and CDR2 is YYEKEE in the germline V gene (reference sequence). CDR3 size: 15 residues. CDR3 amino acids: CASSSTTGVAYGYTF. As DNA, the CDR3 is TGTGCCAGCAGCTCGACGACAGGGGTTGCCTATGGCTACACCTTC.

The J gene is TRBJ1-2, the V gene TRBV28; weak D call: TRBD1 (5 bases). Trimming removed 5 bases at V and 6 bases at J, with 22 bases between. Per germline, CDR1 MDHEN and CDR2 SYDVKM. The CDR3 is made up of 16 amino acids. In DNA, the CDR3 is TGTGCCAGCAGTCTCACCGGGACTATCGATCACGATGGCTACACCTTC. Translating it yields CASSLTGTIDHDGYTF.

The J gene is TRBJ2-6, the V gene TRBV27; D ambiguous. The germline V and J ends were trimmed by 3 bases and 0 bases, with 12 bases remaining between them. This CDR3 has 17 residues. CDR1 and CDR2 from the germline V gene are MNHEY and SMNVEV (reference sequence). The CDR3 spells CASSFSERVSGANVLTF. CDR3 nucleotides: TGTGCCAGCAGTTTCTCAGAACGGGTCTCTGGGGCCAACGTCCTGACTTTC.

In nucleotides, the CDR3 is TGTGCCAGTAGAAGAACGGGGGGGAGCACAGATACGCAGTATTTT. Its protein is CASRRTGGSTDTQYF. The chain is built from TRBV19 and TRBJ2-3; 8 bases are a match to TRBD2. With V trimmed by 6 bases and J by 0 bases, 5 bases remained unmatched. The CDR3 has 15 amino acids. Per germline, CDR1 LNHDA and CDR2 SQIVND (reference sequence).

The genes are TRBV13 and TRBJ2-1; D assignment may be TRBD1 or TRBD2 (6 bases each). This CDR3 has 15 residues. Trimming stripped 3 bases from V and 3 bases from J, with 12 bases between. Germline CDR1 reads PRHDT; CDR2 reads FYEKMQ (reference sequence). CDR3 nucleotide sequence: TGTGCCAGCAGCTTGGGGGGCACCCTCTACAATGAGCAGTTCTTC. Residues: CASSLGGTLYNEQFF.

The rearrangement links TRBV7-3 to TRBJ2-3; D is undetermined. V lost 0 bases and J 8 bases, leaving 9 bases between the germline ends. Germline CDR1 reads SGHTA; CDR2 reads FQGTGA. The CDR3 has 13 residues. The CDR3 coding sequence is TGTGCCAGCAGCTTAACGAGCCTTGGTACGCAGTATTTT. Translating it yields CASSLTSLGTQYF.

This chain links TRBV18 with TRBJ2-7, with D perhaps matching TRBD2 (5 bases). V lost 0 bases, J lost 3 bases, and 12 bases lay in between. The CDR3 spans 15 residues. CDR1 is KGHSH and CDR2 is LQKENI in the germline V gene. CDR3 DNA sequence: TGTGCCAGCTCACCACCGAACCCGGGAAGCTACGAGCAGTACTTC. Its translation is CASSPPNPGSYEQYF.

This clone has only a few counts. This rearrangement joins TRBV20-1 to TRBJ1-1; D remains ambiguous. There are 11 residues in the CDR3. V was clipped by 2 bases and J by 0 bases, with 1 base between them. CDR1 is DFQATT and CDR2 is SNEGSKA in the germline V gene (reference sequence). The CDR3 sequence: CSARMNTEAFF. The CDR3 DNA sequence: TGCAGTGCTAGAATGAACACTGAAGCTTTCTTT.

The rearrangement links TRBV28 to TRBJ2-7, with D unclear. Germline assignment: CDR1 MDHEN and CDR2 SYDVKM. Trimming removed 7 bases from V and 3 bases from J, with 16 bases in between. This CDR3 region has 14 residues. CDR3 amino acids: CASKLGSANYEQYF. The CDR3 DNA sequence: TGTGCCAGCAAATTGGGGTCAGCTAACTACGAGCAGTACTTC. The full variable domain, completed using reference TRBV28 and TRBJ2-7, is DVKVTQSSRYLVKRTGEKVFLECVQDMDHENMFWYRQDPGLGLRLIYFSYDVKMKEKGDIPEGYSVSREKKERFSLILESASTNQTSMYLCASKLGSANYEQYFGPGTRLTVT.

The chain combines TRBV4-2 with TRBJ1-4; TRBD1 is a possible D gene (5 bases). Germline assignment: CDR1 LGHNA and CDR2 YNFKEQ. The V gene lost 4 bases and the J gene lost 4 bases, with 13 bases spanning the gap. The CDR3 length is 15 residues. CDR3 protein: CASSLGALGNEKLFF. CDR3 nucleotides: TGTGCCAGCAGCCTTGGGGCGCTTGGTAATGAAAAACTGTTTTTT.

The V gene is TRBV18, the J gene TRBJ1-1; 9 positions match TRBD1. The CDR3 covers 13 residues. Germline lookup yields CDR1 KGHSH and CDR2 LQKENI. Losses at the gene ends were 5 bases for V and 7 bases for J; bases not matched to a gene: 5. This CDR3 reads CASSFTGGDEAFF. The CDR3, as DNA: TGTGCCAGCTCATTTACAGGGGGCGATGAAGCTTTCTTT.